A selection of T cell receptor beta chains follows, all from one sample in a study of blood T cell repertoires in COVID-19. The repertoire was sequenced with immunoSEQ multiplex PCR; TCRdb's copy has only in-frame clones and lacks some. This table holds around 40,000 clones, more than 75% found once. The sequenced material came from peripheral blood. The receptors shown here come from a human donor in a cohort sampled during active COVID-19. Each CDR3 is given with its conserved first and last residue. The D gene is left open where the match is weak. Size is omitted from some rows. Given values are once, few, many or a class for expanded clones.

TRBJ2-3	TRBV7-6	TRBD2	-	CASSWAASGGVRDTQYF	TGTGCCAGCAGTTGGGCGGCTAGCGGGGGGGTACGGGATACGCAGTATTTT
TRBJ1-4	TRBV6-5	TRBD1	-	CASSPPGGDEKLFF	TGTGCCAGCAGCCCGCCAGGGGGCGATGAAAAACTGTTTTTT
TRBJ1-4	TRBV7-9	TRBD1	-	CASSSVQGQGALNEKLFF	TGTGCCAGCAGCTCGGTGCAGGGACAGGGGGCTCTTAATGAAAAACTGTTTTTT
TRBJ1-4	TRBV18	-	-	CASSPRATNEKLFF	TGTGCCAGCTCCCCCCGGGCAACTAATGAAAAACTGTTTTTT
TRBJ2-3	TRBV12-3/TRBV12-4	TRBD2	-	CASSLRGTRAYF	TGTGCCAGCAGTTTGCGGGGGACCCGTGCGTATTTT
TRBJ1-3	TRBV5-3	-	-	CARSFPRGKGNTIYF	TGTGCCAGAAGCTTCCCCAGGGGCAAGGGAAACACCATATATTTT
TRBJ2-5	TRBV5-1	-	-	CASSLSTGKETQYF	TGCGCCAGCAGCTTGAGCACAGGGAAAGAGACCCAGTACTTC
TRBJ2-3	TRBV18	-	-	CASSRQAGDTDTQYF	TGTGCCAGCTCACGACAGGCAGGGGACACAGATACGCAGTATTTT
TRBJ2-6	TRBV4-1	-	-	CASSQIQGGSGANVLTF	TGCGCCAGCAGCCAAATCCAAGGGGGATCTGGGGCCAACGTCCTGACTTTC
TRBJ2-1	TRBV4-1	-	-	CASSQEQAGPREQFF	TGCGCCAGCAGCCAAGAACAGGCAGGACCCAGGGAGCAGTTCTTC
TRBJ2-3	TRBV7-3	TRBD2	-	CASSPRSSSGNTDTQYF	TGTGCCAGCAGCCCACGTTCCAGTAGCGGGAACACAGATACGCAGTATTTT
TRBJ2-5	TRBV19	-	once	CASSWALGALETQYF	TGTGCCAGTAGTTGGGCCTTAGGTGCTCTCGAGACCCAGTACTTC
TRBJ2-3	TRBV15	-	-	CATSPKWARQDTQYF	TGTGCCACCAGCCCAAAGTGGGCCCGCCAAGATACGCAGTATTTT
TRBJ2-7	TRBV2	-	once	CASSEGGGAYEQYF	TGTGCCAGCAGTGAGGGGGGAGGCGCCTACGAGCAGTACTTC
TRBJ1-2	TRBV6-6	-	-	CASSYSRGPYGYTF	TGTGCCAGCAGTTACTCGAGAGGGCCCTATGGCTACACCTTC
TRBJ2-7	TRBV21-1	-	few	CADGDRGLREQYF	TGTGCCGATGGGGACAGGGGCCTTCGCGAGCAGTACTTC
TRBJ2-3	TRBV3-1/TRBV3-2	TRBD2	-	CASSPGLAGAVTQYF	TGTGCCAGCAGCCCGGGACTAGCGGGGGCAGTCACGCAGTATTTT
TRBJ1-2	TRBV4-1	-	-	CASSQAPPQIYGYTF	TGCGCCAGCAGCCAAGCCCCCCCGCAGATTTATGGCTACACCTTC
TRBJ2-5	TRBV5-1	-	-	CASSLSGRAGETQYF	TGCGCCAGCAGCTTGTCGGGCAGGGCTGGGGAGACCCAGTACTTC
TRBJ1-1	TRBV6-5	-	once	CASRGRATEAFF	TGTGCCAGCAGGGGGAGGGCCACTGAAGCTTTCTTT
TRBJ2-7	TRBV10-3	-	-	CAISLWDKPPYEQYF	TGTGCCATCAGCCTTTGGGACAAGCCTCCCTACGAGCAGTACTTC